The clone carrying this T cell receptor (beta chain) was counted a few times. Its antigen is still unknown. These data originate in a study of CD8 T cell repertoires and HIV-1 epitope variants. Looking at the study overall: Epitopes were three Gag families plus Nef HW9 and YT9. Separate from the cultures, 1M uncultured T cells served as baseline.

With V trimmed by 5 bases and J by 3 bases, 12 bases remained unmatched. CDR1 and CDR2 from the germline V gene are SEHNR and FQNEAQ (reference sequence). The CDR3 length is 16 residues. Here immunoSEQ multiplex PCR was the method, and the copy in TCRdb shows in-frame clones only, minus some. The sample has 5,400 or so clones, approximately 61% seen once. The sample consisted of cultured CD8+ T cells derived from PBMCs. The receptor was isolated from a male donor with HIV. The chain joins TRBV7-9 to TRBJ2-7; 8 bases are a match to TRBD1. The CDR3: CASSPPTGQGLYEQYF. The CDR3 bases are TGTGCCAGCAGCCCGCCCACAGGACAGGGCCTCTACGAGCAGTACTTC.